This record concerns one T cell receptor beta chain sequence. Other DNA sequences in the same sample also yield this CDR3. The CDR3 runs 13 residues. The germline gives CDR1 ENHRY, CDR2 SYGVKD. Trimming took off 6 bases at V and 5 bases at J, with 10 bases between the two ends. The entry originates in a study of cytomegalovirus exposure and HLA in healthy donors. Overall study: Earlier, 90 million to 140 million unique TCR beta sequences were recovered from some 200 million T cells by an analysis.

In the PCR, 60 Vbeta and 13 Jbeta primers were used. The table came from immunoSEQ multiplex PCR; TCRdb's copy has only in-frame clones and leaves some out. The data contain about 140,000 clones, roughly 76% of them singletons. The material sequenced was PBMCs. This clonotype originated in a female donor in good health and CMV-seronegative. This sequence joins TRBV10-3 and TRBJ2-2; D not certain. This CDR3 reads CAIRALNTGELFF. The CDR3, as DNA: TGTGCCATCAGGGCCCTCAATACCGGGGAGCTGTTTTTT.